Sequencing of this T cell receptor beta chain was carried out in a study of T cells in Graves' hyperthyroidism and ophthalmopathy. Across the whole study: Blood was drawn when the patient was first diagnosed and still untreated. General study points: Stable hyperthyroidism and ophthalmopathy were separated using 13 V-J signatures.

On this clonotype itself: Its antigen is as yet unknown.

The patients, who ranged from 18 to 65 in age, presented with newly diagnosed hyperthyroidism lasting under 2 months. The study based diagnoses on clinical symptoms, serum thyroxine and TRAb, thyroid ultrasound and orbital computed tomography. The CDR3 is 15 amino acids. Germline assignment: CDR1 SEHNR and CDR2 FQNEAQ (reference sequence). The V gene lost 5 bases and the J gene lost 1 base, with 14 bases spanning the gap. Using RNA transcripts as the source, TCR beta CDR3 regions were amplified. With the HTBI primer set, the TCR CDR3 went through a first round of RT-PCR. TCRdb reprocessed the multiplex PCR reads via MiXCR and lists one record per CDR3 protein. In the table there are over 550,000 distinct CDR3 sequences, 15% to 20% of which are singletons.

Sequencing was performed on blood. The origin of this receptor is a woman aged 18-29 years with Graves' hyperthyroidism. The V gene is TRBV7-9, the J gene TRBJ1-1; D perhaps matches TRBD1 (5 bases). The CDR3 reads CASSMGLGGNTEAFF. The CDR3 region has the DNA TGTGCCAGCAGCATGGGACTGGGGGGGAACACTGAAGCTTTCTTT.